This T cell receptor (beta chain) was sequenced for a study of T cells after posttransplantation cyclophosphamide. Broader study findings: TRB clonality was highly associated with recipient CMV seropositivity and reactivation. Tissue-infiltrating T cells from skin or gut overlapped little with blood T cells. Donor-recipient repertoire similarity was low at 1-2 months, rising over year one.

In this sample, this clone turned up many times. As yet, its antigen is unknown. The assay was immunoSEQ multiplex PCR, and TCRdb's table has in-frame clones only and misses some. This sample has about 3,100 clones, each found more than once. Cyclophosphamide on days +3 and +4 followed busulfan-fludarabine conditioning and a marrow graft. Germline-derived CDR1 and CDR2 are SGHTA and FQGTGA. This CDR3 contains 14 residues. Between the trimmed V and J ends, which lost 5 bases and 7 bases, there was a span of 12 bases. The source material was PBMCs, sampled 84 days after allogeneic stem cell transplant with posttransplant cyclophosphamide. The receptor's source is a female patient between 40 and 55 years old who received an allogeneic stem cell transplant from a related donor, was CMV-positive, and had no GVHD. These T cells may partly come from the graft donor. The chain carries TRBV7-3 and TRBJ1-6, with a tentative D call TRBD1 (5 bases). For the CDR3, the DNA is TGTGCCAGCAGCCATCAGGGTTCGAATTCACCCCTCCACTTT. It codes for CASSHQGSNSPLHF.